This entry features one TCR beta chain sequence. The antigen is undetermined. CDR1 SGHDT and CDR2 YYEEEE come from the germline V gene. Trimming removed 4 bases from V and 3 bases from J; junction bases left unmatched: 8. CDR3 length equals 15 residues. This specimen comes from a study of response to subunit inactivated influenza vaccine. Findings of the study overall: The study's authors posited that every seasonal influenza vaccination enlists few new T cells.

TCRdb fed the RT-PCR reads into MiXCR, producing one record per CDR3 protein. The repertoire holds about 780,000 distinct CDR3 sequences, with approximately 18% as singletons. This TCR derives from a man in his fifties or sixties who received an inactivated influenza vaccine. This chain uses TRBV5-6 with TRBJ2-7, with 9 positions matching TRBD1. The sample was PBMCs from blood, taken 5 to 6 days after vaccination. The CDR3 sequence: CASSHKQGANYEQYF. The CDR3 region has the DNA TGTGCCAGCAGCCATAAACAGGGGGCGAACTACGAGCAGTACTTC. The whole variable domain, filled in from reference TRBV5-6 and TRBJ2-7, reads DAGVTQSPTHLIKTRGQQVTLRCSPKSGHDTVSWYQQALGQGPQFIFQYYEEEERQRGNFPDRFSGHQFPNYSSELNVNALLLGDSALYLCASSHKQGANYEQYFGPGTRLTVT.